Each of the 28 T cell receptor beta chains below was sequenced from the same sample in a study of T cell responses to AZD1222 COVID-19 vaccine. Clones were sequenced by immunoSEQ multiplex PCR, and TCRdb holds only the in-frame ones, with some missing. The table has about 100,000 clones, about 88% seen once; the top ten hold about 1.8%. The material sequenced was peripheral blood, taken on day 0 of AZD1222 vaccination. These receptors came from an adult in good health.

The V gene is TRBV13, the J gene TRBJ2-7, with 7 bases matching TRBD2. Trimming removed 2 bases from V and 3 bases from J; junction bases left unmatched: 22. CDR1 is PRHDT, CDR2 FYEKMQ, per germline (reference sequence). CDR3 length: 20 amino acids. CDR3 sequence reads: CASSLFSGTDCYPGGYEQYF. The CDR3 region has the DNA TGTGCCAGCAGCTTATTTTCCGGAACGGACTGCTATCCGGGGGGCTACGAGCAGTACTTC.

The chain uses TRBV2 and TRBJ2-5; D uncertain. V lost 3 bases and J 1 base, leaving 12 bases between the germline ends. The germline V gene encodes CDR1 SNHLY and CDR2 FYNNEI. The CDR3 is 15 residues long. CDR3 nucleotides: TGTGCCAGCAGTGAGGCCTTGGGCGTCCAAGAGACCCAGTACTTC. It specifies CASSEALGVQETQYF. Combining the CDR3 with reference TRBV2 and TRBJ2-5 gives the whole variable domain EPEVTQTPSHQVTQMGQEVILRCVPISNHLYFYWYRQILGQKVEFLVSFYNNEISEKSEIFDDQFSVERPDGSNFTLKIRSTKLEDSAMYFCASSEALGVQETQYFGPGTRLLVL.

J is TRBJ2-7 and V is TRBV25-1; TRBD2 might be the D (5 bases). The CDR3 is made up of 13 amino acids. V was pared by 1 base and J by 6 bases, with 10 bases between. Per germline, CDR1 MGHDK and CDR2 SYGVNS. CDR3: CASSELRVGEQYF. Here the CDR3 DNA reads TGTGCCAGCAGTGAATTGAGGGTCGGCGAGCAGTACTTC.

V and J are TRBV18 and TRBJ1-5, with D maybe TRBD1 (5 bases). Trimming removed 2 bases from V and 3 bases from J, with 8 bases in between. The CDR3 runs 14 residues. Germline V gives CDR1 KGHSH, CDR2 LQKENI. In DNA form, the CDR3 reads TGTGCCAGCTCACCAGGGGACGTCAATCAGCCCCAGCATTTT. Its translation: CASSPGDVNQPQHF.

This clone occurred once. The chain recombines TRBV15 with TRBJ1-6, with D maybe TRBD1 (5 bases). The CDR3 sequence is 14 residues long. Between the trimmed V and J ends, which lost 6 bases and 12 bases, there was a span of 18 bases. Germline CDR1 reads LNHNV; CDR2 reads YYDKDF (reference sequence). Here the CDR3 DNA reads TGTGCCACCAGGATAAGGGTTGGAGGGGAACCCCTCCACTTT. It specifies CATRIRVGGEPLHF.

The chain combines TRBV12-5 with TRBJ2-1; a possible D gene is TRBD2 (6 bases). The CDR3 runs to 14 residues. Germline V lookup: CDR1 LGHNT, CDR2 FRNRAP. Trimming removed 3 bases at V and 0 bases at J, with 6 bases between. Here the CDR3 reads CASGFGGSYNEQFF. The CDR3 bases are TGTGCTAGTGGTTTCGGGGGCTCCTACAATGAGCAGTTCTTC.

The rearrangement uses TRBV27 and TRBJ1-1, with D tentatively TRBD1 (6 bases). The V gene's germline CDR1 is MNHEY and CDR2 SMNVEV (reference sequence). V shed 5 bases and J shed 8 bases, with 15 bases lying between them. This CDR3 comprises 13 residues. The CDR3 DNA sequence: TGTGCCAGCAGTCCGGGGGGGGGCGCCGAAGCTTTCTTT. Its protein product is CASSPGGGAEAFF.

This sequence joins TRBV24-1 and TRBJ2-3; D unresolved. V lost 5 bases and J 5 bases, leaving 7 bases between the germline ends. The CDR3 has 12 residues. CDR1 is KGHDR, CDR2 SFDVKD, per germline. CDR3 amino acids: CATSAAGDTQYF. CDR3 coding DNA: TGTGCCACCAGTGCGGCTGGAGATACGCAGTATTTT.

The genes are TRBV7-2 and TRBJ2-2; 9 nucleotides align to TRBD2. Germline V gene sequence: CDR1 SGHTA, CDR2 FQGNSA. The CDR3 has 19 residues. With V trimmed by 2 bases and J by 7 bases, 17 bases remained unmatched. CDR3 residues: CASSLLGGAGGQLVGELFF. CDR3 nucleotide sequence: TGTGCCAGCAGCTTATTAGGGGGAGCGGGAGGCCAGCTCGTCGGGGAGCTGTTTTTT.

This rearrangement joins TRBV6-5 to TRBJ1-1, with 9 bases identical to TRBD1. The trim removed 4 bases at V and 5 bases at J, leaving 5 bases unmatched. The CDR3 contains 14 residues. From germline, CDR1 is MNHEY and CDR2 SVGAGI. CDR3 sequence reads: CASSSGQGRTEAFF. In DNA form, the CDR3 reads TGTGCCAGCAGTTCGGGACAGGGAAGGACTGAAGCTTTCTTT.

The gene calls are TRBV4-3 and TRBJ2-1; TRBD2 agrees at 8 bases. There are 15 residues in the CDR3. CDR1 and CDR2 (germline): LGHNA, YSLEER. The V gene end was trimmed by 0 bases and the J gene end by 14 bases; junction bases not matched to a gene: 12. The CDR3: CASSQDPSGRPLKFF. The CDR3 region has the DNA TGCGCCAGCAGCCAAGACCCTAGCGGGCGCCCCCTTAAGTTCTTC.

In its sample, this clone ranks as medium-sized. The chain has TRBV18 and TRBJ2-5; D possibly corresponds to TRBD2 (5 bases). The CDR3 sequence is 16 residues long. Germline CDR1 and CDR2: KGHSH and LQKENI. Trimming removed 0 bases from V and 1 base from J, with 12 bases in between. CDR3 in amino acids: CASSPPVEGSQETQYF. DNA for the CDR3: TGTGCCAGCTCACCACCGGTTGAGGGCAGCCAAGAGACCCAGTACTTC.

This rearrangement joins TRBV29-1 to TRBJ2-1, with a tentative D call TRBD2 (5 bases). The CDR3 spans 13 residues. Germline V gene sequence: CDR1 SQVTM, CDR2 ANQGSEA. V lost 3 bases and J lost 3, with 9 bases in between. The CDR3 nucleotides read TGCAGCGTTGACCAAGGGAGCTACAATGAGCAGTTCTTC. Translated, it gives CSVDQGSYNEQFF.

The chain recombines TRBV6-2 or TRBV6-3 with TRBJ1-2; 10 bases are shared with TRBD1. The CDR3 is 16 amino acids. The germline V gene encodes CDR1 MNHEY and CDR2 SVGEGT. V lost 4 bases to trimming and J lost 8 bases; unmatched junction nucleotides: 13. CDR3 sequence (DNA): TGTGCCAGCAGTTTTCCTACGGGACAGGGGAAAGACGGCTACACCTTC. It is translated as CASSFPTGQGKDGYTF.

The chain recombines TRBV9 with TRBJ2-1; no firm D call. The CDR3 is 15 amino acids. Trimming removed 0 bases at V and 7 bases at J, with 14 bases between. Looked up from germline, CDR1 is SGDLS and CDR2 is YYNGEE. CDR3 sequence: CASSVVGRPLNEQFF. The CDR3, as DNA: TGTGCCAGCAGCGTAGTTGGGCGGCCTTTGAATGAGCAGTTCTTC.

This chain joins TRBV18 and TRBJ1-5; 7 bases are a match to TRBD1. J was trimmed by 4 bases and V by 2 bases; bases with no gene match: 5. The CDR3 length is 15 residues. From germline, CDR1 is KGHSH and CDR2 LQKENI. In nucleotides, the CDR3 is TGTGCCAGCTCACCAGACAGGGCGGGTAATCAGCCCCAGCATTTT. This translates into CASSPDRAGNQPQHF.

V and J are TRBV3-1 (or the pseudogene TRBV3-2) and TRBJ2-7, with 8 bases fitting TRBD1. This CDR3 has 15 amino acids. Germline trimming cut 1 base from V and 2 bases from J; bases unmatched to any gene: 4. Germline CDR1 LGHDT, CDR2 YNNKEL (reference sequence). CDR3 amino acids: CASSQGNRGAYEQYF. The DNA for the CDR3 is TGTGCCAGCAGCCAAGGGAACAGGGGGGCCTACGAGCAGTACTTC.

The chain carries TRBV5-4 and TRBJ2-7; 12 bases agree with TRBD2. Trimming removed 4 bases from V and 7 bases from J; junction bases left unmatched: 9. The CDR3 contains 15 residues. The germline V gene encodes CDR1 SGHNT and CDR2 YYREEE (reference sequence). The CDR3, as DNA: TGTGCCAGCAGCCCGAAACTAGCGGGAGGTCGAGAGCAGTACTTC. It is translated as CASSPKLAGGREQYF.

This chain connects TRBV21-1 to TRBJ2-3; the DNA was not compared with TRBD2, the D call given in the table. TRBV21-1 is a documented pseudogene. This CDR3 comprises 18 residues. The CDR3 DNA is TGTGCCAGCAGCAAAACCTCAGGAACTAGTGACGGCACAGATACGCAGTATTTT. This encodes CASSKTSGTSDGTDTQYF.

The chain combines TRBV5-4 with TRBJ1-2; perhaps TRBD1 as D (5 bases). Looked up from germline, CDR1 is SGHNT and CDR2 is YYREEE (reference sequence). The CDR3 has 16 residues. The V gene lost 2 bases and the J gene lost 4 bases, with 18 bases spanning the gap. CDR3 coding DNA: TGTGCCAGCAGCTTAATGACAGAGCCCGTTTTCTATGGCTACACCTTC. It yields the protein CASSLMTEPVFYGYTF.

The chain links TRBV4-1 to TRBJ2-5, with 11 bases lining up with TRBD1. Looked up from germline, CDR1 is MGHRA and CDR2 is YSYEKL. The CDR3 covers 17 residues. The junction had 8 bases not matched to a gene; V was cut back by 0 bases and J by 5 bases. The CDR3 is CASSQDWRTGGRETQYF. For the CDR3, the DNA is TGCGCCAGCAGCCAAGATTGGAGGACAGGGGGCAGGGAGACCCAGTACTTC.

The J gene is TRBJ2-1, the V gene TRBV3-1 (or the pseudogene TRBV3-2); the match to TRBD1 covers 7 bases. This CDR3 comprises 15 residues. V lost 8 bases to trimming and J lost 4 bases; unmatched junction nucleotides: 11. The germline V gene has CDR1 LGHDT and CDR2 YNNKEL (reference sequence). The CDR3, as DNA: TGTGCCAGCGGGGGTGGGGACAGTTCTTACAATGAGCAGTTCTTC. Protein product: CASGGGDSSYNEQFF.

This clone has a single count. This chain joins TRBV5-4 and TRBJ1-1; possibly TRBD1 for D (5 bases). The CDR3 spans 15 residues. V was clipped by 1 base and J by 5 bases, with 15 bases between them. Germline V CDR1 and CDR2: SGHNT, YYREEE (reference sequence). The CDR3: CASSLKGFEWTEAFF. The CDR3 DNA reads as TGTGCCAGCAGCTTGAAGGGGTTTGAATGGACTGAAGCTTTCTTT.

This sequence joins TRBV28 and TRBJ2-3; D is undetermined. Trimming removed 1 base at V and 7 bases at J, with 3 bases between. CDR1 and CDR2 (germline): MDHEN, SYDVKM. The CDR3 loop spans 11 amino acids. The CDR3 DNA is TGTGCCAGCAGTTTATCGCATACGCAGTATTTT. It specifies CASSLSHTQYF.

The chain carries TRBV28 and TRBJ2-1; D unclear. The CDR3 has 16 residues. Trimming removed 4 bases at V and 8 bases at J, with 21 bases between. Per the germline V gene, CDR1 is MDHEN and CDR2 is SYDVKM. CDR3 residues: CASSSYPSSSRDEQFF. The CDR3 DNA reads as TGTGCCAGCAGTTCCTACCCCTCATCGTCTAGGGATGAGCAGTTCTTC.

The chain has TRBV6-2 or TRBV6-3 and TRBJ2-7; D is possibly TRBD2 (6 bases). The germline V gene has CDR1 MNHEY and CDR2 SVGEGT. The CDR3 loop spans 15 amino acids. V lost 5 bases and J lost 3, with 17 bases in between. In DNA form, the CDR3 reads TGTGCCAGCAGTCCCGGAACGGGGGATATCTACGAGCAGTACTTC. Protein product: CASSPGTGDIYEQYF.

This clone was detected once. The CDR3 bases are TGTGCCAGTAGGGATGCCGGGGCAATTAGTGAAAAACTGTTTTTT. Its translation is CASRDAGAISEKLFF. V usage is TRBV19 and J usage is TRBJ1-4, with D possibly being TRBD1 (5 bases). V was trimmed by 6 bases and J by 7 bases, leaving 18 bases between them. The CDR3 runs to 15 residues. Germline CDR1 reads LNHDA; CDR2 reads SQIVND (reference sequence).

This clone has just a few counts. CDR3: CSVAGQANTEAFF. The CDR3 bases are TGCAGCGTCGCGGGACAGGCGAACACTGAAGCTTTCTTT. The chain links TRBV29-1 to TRBJ1-1; TRBD1 matches at 8 bases. The CDR3 is 13 residues long. With 6 bases clipped from V and 1 base from J, the junction kept 4 bases outside the gene matches. Germline V gene data show CDR1 as SQVTM and CDR2 as ANQGSEA.